Listed below are T cell receptor beta chains from one sample, sequenced in a study of molecular identifiers for immune sequencing clone quantification. One entry per CDR3 protein, called by TCRdb with MiXCR from the PCR reads. The data show 40,000 to 50,000 distinct CDR3 sequences, 19% seen once. The sample was naive CD8+ T cells from blood, with Jurkat cell RNA spiked in. The source of these receptors is a human donor in good health. Some libraries in this study had Jurkat cell RNA spiked in. Each CDR3 is given with its conserved first and last residue. D genes are given only for firm matches.

J gene | V gene | D gene | CDR3 protein
TRBJ1-1 | TRBV5-5 | TRBD1 | CASSWGQGSTEAFF
TRBJ2-7 | TRBV20-1 | TRBD2 | CSAPRTSGSYEQYF
TRBJ2-2 | TRBV6-5 | TRBD1 | CASSYLDRAGELFF
TRBJ2-7 | TRBV2 | . | CASSEGSPYEQYF
TRBJ2-7 | TRBV19 | TRBD1 | CASSIANGQAGEEQYF
TRBJ2-5 | TRBV7-9 | . | CASSLFSGTDSLAGTQYF
TRBJ2-3 | TRBV11-3 | TRBD2 | CASSFGLADTTDTQYF
TRBJ2-2 | TRBV20-1 | . | CSARVEGEGTGELFF
TRBJ2-1 | TRBV29-1 | . | CSAVPYDEQFF
TRBJ2-7 | TRBV29-1 | . | CSVDVTGGEQYF
TRBJ2-7 | TRBV6-1 | . | CARIRQPSGEQYF
TRBJ2-7 | TRBV7-9 | . | CASSAGTYYEQYF
TRBJ2-7 | TRBV5-1 | . | CASSSEPSSYEQYF
TRBJ2-3 | TRBV5-6 | . | CASSLVSGLSTDTQYF
TRBJ2-7 | TRBV28 | TRBD2 | CACSFPRLAATRSYEQYF
TRBJ2-7 | TRBV25-1 | . | CASSDRGYEQYF